These 8 T cell receptor beta chains originate from one sample sequenced in a study of regulatory T cells in long-lasting Graves disease. In building TCR beta libraries, iRepertoire HTBI primers were used together with Arm-PCR of CDR3 regions. TCRdb called the multiplex PCR reads again in MiXCR, with one record for every CDR3 protein. This table holds roughly 610,000 distinct CDR3 sequences, 16% found once. The time point here: newly diagnosed GD, antithyroid drugs for less than 3 months. Generation of the TCR library employed RNA extracted from PBMCs. This same sample was also taken into another study, of T cells in Graves' hyperthyroidism and ophthalmopathy.

The sample consisted of peripheral blood mononuclear cells (PBMCs), taken at new diagnosis, from a patient treated with antithyroid drugs. Receptors were obtained from a woman aged 30 to 39 with Graves disease.

There are many counts of this clonotype. The CDR3 here is CASSYLGDNYGYTF. DNA of the CDR3: TGTGCCAGCAGTTATCTGGGGGATAACTATGGCTACACCTTC. The chain employs TRBV6-5 and TRBJ1-2; TRBD1 might be the D (5 bases). V was shortened by 3 bases and J by 1 base, with 9 bases between the two germline ends. The CDR3 consists of 14 residues. Germline V gene lookup returns CDR1 MNHEY and CDR2 SVGAGI.

This rearrangement joins TRBV9 to TRBJ2-7; D is ambiguous. Germline CDR1 and CDR2: SGDLS and YYNGEE. Trimming shortened V by 0 bases and J by 3 bases, and 16 bases separated the two germline ends. The length of the CDR3 is 16 residues. As DNA, the CDR3 is TGTGCCAGCAGCGTAGGTAGCAGCGAACCCTTCTACGAGCAGTACTTC. It specifies CASSVGSSEPFYEQYF.

The V and J genes are TRBV19 and TRBJ2-4; TRBD1 might be the D (6 bases). Trimming left V 2 bases short and J 9 bases short, with 20 bases between. This CDR3 region has 16 residues. CDR1 LNHDA and CDR2 SQIVND come from the germline V gene (reference sequence). CDR3 loop: CASSITPQGSAAIQYF. In nucleotides, the CDR3 is TGTGCCAGTAGTATAACCCCCCAGGGGAGCGCGGCCATTCAGTACTTC. Drawing the rest from reference TRBV19 and TRBJ2-4, the complete variable domain is DGGITQSPKYLFRKEGQNVTLSCEQNLNHDAMYWYRQDPGQGLRLIYYSQIVNDFQKGDIAEGYSVSREKKESFPLTVTSAQKNPTAFYLCASSITPQGSAAIQYFGAGTRLSVL.

The rearrangement joins TRBV28 to TRBJ2-1, with 8 bases aligning to TRBD2. With the DNA end fitting TRBJ2-5 better, the J assignment may be wrong. Germline V CDR1 and CDR2: MDHEN, SYDVKM. The CDR3 extends over 14 amino acids. The CDR3: CASSLFAGGETQYF. The CDR3, as DNA: TGTGCCAGCAGTTTATTTGCGGGAGGTGAGACCCAGTACTTC.

This clonotype was picked up a small number of times. This chain links TRBV27 with TRBJ2-2; the D is unclear. The CDR3 spans 11 residues. Germline V gene sequence: CDR1 MNHEY, CDR2 SMNVEV (reference sequence). V lost 8 bases, J lost 8 bases, and 9 bases lay in between. The CDR3 loop reads CASAGWGELFF. In DNA form, the CDR3 reads TGTGCCAGCGCCGGGTGGGGGGAGCTGTTTTTT.

This chain joins TRBV6-2 or TRBV6-3 and TRBJ2-7, with 11 bases fitting TRBD2. The CDR3 is 16 amino acids. Germline CDR1 reads MNHEY; CDR2 reads SVGEGT. With V trimmed by 0 bases and J by 7 bases, 8 bases remained unmatched. The CDR3 loop reads CASSYSGGVAGGEQYF. The CDR3 nucleotides are TGTGCCAGCAGTTACTCGGGAGGGGTAGCGGGAGGGGAGCAGTACTTC.

This clonotype has only a few counts. V and J are TRBV7-9 and TRBJ1-3; 8 nucleotides align to TRBD1. Germline trimming cut 7 bases from V and 5 bases from J; bases unmatched to any gene: 7. The CDR3 consists of 14 residues. The germline V gene has CDR1 SEHNR and CDR2 FQNEAQ (reference sequence). The chain's CDR3 is CASIRTGTRNTIYF. CDR3 bases: TGTGCCAGCATCCGGACAGGGACAAGAAACACCATATATTTT. Full variable domain (missing parts from reference TRBV7-9 and TRBJ1-3): DTGVSQNPRHKITKRGQNVTFRCDPISEHNRLYWYRQTLGQGPEFLTYFQNEAQLEKSRLLSDRFSAERPKGSFSTLEIQRTEQGDSAMYLCASIRTGTRNTIYFGEGSWLTVV.

This clonotype was picked up many times. The rearrangement links TRBV30 to TRBJ1-2, with 9 bases lining up with TRBD1. Germline CDR1 is GTSNPN and CDR2 is SVGIG (reference sequence). The CDR3 is 13 residues long. With V trimmed by 3 bases and J by 4 bases, 3 bases remained unmatched. CDR3 coding DNA: TGTGCCTGGAGCAAACAGGGGGCCTATGGCTACACCTTC. Its translation is CAWSKQGAYGYTF.